This passage covers 31 T cell receptor beta chains from one sample sequenced in a study of tissue T cells after allogeneic stem cell transplantation. Measured with immunoSEQ multiplex PCR; TCRdb has only the in-frame clones, and not every one. The repertoire holds 7,500 to 10,000 clones, with roughly 60% as singletons. The input for sequencing was tissue from the jejunum, taken at autopsy. The receptors here all came from a woman aged 18-49 years with breast cancer.

Here the CDR3 reads CASSLEGAGYTF. DNA of the CDR3: TGCGCCAGCAGCTTGGAAGGGGCTGGCTACACCTTC. The rearrangement joins TRBV5-1 to TRBJ1-2; maybe TRBD1 (5 bases). Trimming left V 0 bases short and J 7 bases short, with 7 bases between. The CDR3 is 12 amino acids. Germline values: CDR1 SGHRS, CDR2 YFSETQ.

The genes are TRBV27 and TRBJ2-5; a weak D match, TRBD2 (5 bases). Looked up from germline, CDR1 is MNHEY and CDR2 is SMNVEV (reference sequence). Trimming stripped 8 bases from V and 8 bases from J, with 18 bases between. The CDR3 runs to 13 residues. CDR3 protein: CASHDYEARTQYF. CDR3 DNA sequence: TGTGCCAGCCACGACTACGAGGCCAGAACCCAGTACTTC.

This clone rates as medium-sized. This chain uses TRBV6-5 with TRBJ2-7; unclear D gene. The CDR3 is 14 amino acids. CDR1 is MNHEY, CDR2 SVGAGI, per germline. Between the trimmed V and J ends, which lost 7 bases and 1 base, there was a span of 14 bases. CDR3 amino acids: CASTPDWGSYEQYF. The CDR3 DNA is TGTGCCAGCACCCCAGACTGGGGTTCCTACGAGCAGTACTTC.

The rearrangement links TRBV5-1 to TRBJ2-7, with D possibly being TRBD1 or TRBD2 (5 bases each). Germline V gene data show CDR1 as SGHRS and CDR2 as YFSETQ. Trimming took off 1 base at V and 7 bases at J, with 18 bases between the two ends. The CDR3 covers 15 residues. Here the CDR3 reads CASSLNGAASGEQYF. The CDR3 DNA follows: TGCGCCAGCAGCTTGAATGGGGCAGCTTCGGGGGAGCAGTACTTC.

This chain uses TRBV20-1 with TRBJ2-1; D not certain. The germline V gene has CDR1 DFQATT and CDR2 SNEGSKA (reference sequence). The CDR3 is 10 residues long. CDR3 amino acids: CSALHNEQFF. For the CDR3, the DNA is TGCAGCGCCCTCCACAATGAGCAGTTCTTC.

The rearrangement links TRBV2 to TRBJ2-2, with D possibly being TRBD2 (6 bases). The germline V gene has CDR1 SNHLY and CDR2 FYNNEI. V gave up 3 bases and J gave up 4 bases, with 9 bases separating them. This CDR3 spans 14 amino acids. The CDR3 DNA is TGTGCCAGCAGTGAGGAGGGCGTCACCGGGGAGCTGTTTTTT. Its protein product is CASSEEGVTGELFF.

This clone has just a few counts. The rearrangement joins TRBV5-5 to TRBJ2-2; possible D gene TRBD1, 6 bases. The germline gives CDR1 SGHKS, CDR2 YYEKEE (reference sequence). Trimming removed 2 bases at V and 4 bases at J, with 12 bases between. This CDR3 has 15 amino acids. CDR3 amino acids: CASSFRQALTGELFF. DNA for the CDR3: TGTGCCAGCAGCTTTCGACAGGCTCTCACCGGGGAGCTGTTTTTT.

V usage is TRBV5-4 and J usage is TRBJ2-7; no clear D gene. The CDR3 loop spans 14 amino acids. The germline V and J ends were trimmed by 1 base and 5 bases, with 13 bases remaining between them. CDR1 and CDR2 from the germline V gene are SGHNT and YYREEE (reference sequence). The CDR3: CASSLPVGFDEQYF. CDR3 DNA: TGTGCCAGCAGCTTGCCTGTAGGGTTTGACGAGCAGTACTTC.

This chain joins TRBV6-2 or TRBV6-3 and TRBJ2-1; 10 nucleotides align to TRBD2. The germline V gene encodes CDR1 MNHEY and CDR2 SVGEGT. This CDR3 has 16 residues. Trimming at V came to 2 bases and at J to 8 bases, leaving 9 bases not matched to a gene. CDR3 sequence reads: CASSYRNSGGVHEQFF. In DNA, the CDR3 is TGTGCCAGCAGTTACCGGAACAGCGGGGGGGTTCATGAGCAGTTCTTC.

This clone is medium-sized. J is TRBJ2-7 and V is TRBV4-3; no definite D call. Germline loops: CDR1 LGHNA, CDR2 YSLEER. V lost 1 base to trimming and J lost 2 bases, with 12 bases between them. This CDR3 contains 15 residues. The CDR3 DNA reads TGCGCCAGCAGCCAAGTCGCGTCTTCTACCTACGAGCAGTACTTC. This encodes CASSQVASSTYEQYF.

By its share, this clone is medium-sized (0.01 to 0.1%). This chain uses TRBV11-3 with TRBJ2-5; D possibly corresponds to TRBD2 (5 bases). The V end was cut by 4 bases, the J end by 5 bases, with 11 bases between. CDR3 length: 13 amino acids. Germline loops: CDR1 SGHNT, CDR2 YENEEA. The DNA for the CDR3 is TGTGCCAGCAGCTGGGGTCGGGATGAGACCCAGTACTTC. It translates to CASSWGRDETQYF. The variable domain in full, completed from reference TRBV11-3 and TRBJ2-5, reads EAGVVQSPRYKIIEKKQPVAFWCNPISGHNTLYWYLQNLGQGPELLIRYENEEAVDDSQLPKDRFSAERLKGVDSTLKIQPAELGDSAVYLCASSWGRDETQYFGPGTRLLVL.

Of note for this clone: The same CDR3 also results from other DNA sequences found in this sample. This sequence joins TRBV11-3 and TRBJ2-1; TRBD1 aligns across 8 bases. The CDR3 has 15 amino acids. Germline V gene data show CDR1 as SGHNT and CDR2 as YENEEA. V dropped 3 bases and J dropped 0; count of bases not matched to a gene: 1. The CDR3, as DNA: TGTGCCAGCAGCTTGGACAGGGTCTCCTACAATGAGCAGTTCTTC. Amino acid sequence: CASSLDRVSYNEQFF.

The rearrangement links TRBV5-1 to TRBJ2-6; no reliable D call. Germline V lookup: CDR1 SGHRS, CDR2 YFSETQ. Trimming removed 4 bases from V and 1 base from J, with 6 bases in between. This CDR3 has 14 amino acids. CDR3 amino acids: CASSEGSGANVLTF. As DNA, the CDR3 is TGCGCCAGCAGCGAAGGGTCTGGGGCCAACGTCCTGACTTTC.

This rearrangement joins TRBV2 to TRBJ2-7, with TRBD1 as a possible D gene (6 bases). This CDR3 comprises 13 residues. V lost 7 bases and J 4 bases, leaving 14 bases between the germline ends. The germline V gene encodes CDR1 SNHLY and CDR2 FYNNEI. The chain's CDR3 is CASTSDRTYEQYF. The CDR3 nucleotides are TGTGCCAGCACTTCGGACAGAACGTACGAGCAGTACTTC. Full variable domain (remainder filled in from reference TRBV2 and TRBJ2-7): EPEVTQTPSHQVTQMGQEVILRCVPISNHLYFYWYRQILGQKVEFLVSFYNNEISEKSEIFDDQFSVERPDGSNFTLKIRSTKLEDSAMYFCASTSDRTYEQYFGPGTRLTVT.

J is TRBJ1-5 and V is TRBV19; no clear D gene. Per germline, CDR1 LNHDA and CDR2 SQIVND (reference sequence). Trimming left V 1 base short and J 3 bases short, with 7 bases between. The CDR3 loop spans 14 amino acids. CDR3 amino acids: CASSIGGFNQPQHF. The CDR3 DNA is TGTGCCAGTAGTATAGGAGGGTTCAATCAGCCCCAGCATTTT.

This sequence joins TRBV19 and TRBJ2-2; the match to TRBD2 covers 10 bases. There are 13 residues in the CDR3. CDR1 and CDR2 from the germline V gene are LNHDA and SQIVND (reference sequence). V lost 4 bases to trimming and J lost 8 bases; unmatched junction nucleotides: 1. The CDR3 region has the DNA TGTGCCAGTAGTACGACTAGCGGGGGGGAGCTGTTTTTT. It translates to CASSTTSGGELFF.

This clone is categorized as large. One end of the junction is discordant with germline, which a read error may explain. The V call is TRBV19, the J call TRBJ2-7; D possibly corresponds to TRBD2 (7 bases). This CDR3 is built from 14 residues. Germline CDR1 reads LNHDA; CDR2 reads SQIVND (reference sequence). CDR3 amino acids: CASSISGGSHEQYF. The CDR3 DNA sequence: TGTGCCAGTAGTATTTCGGGGGGCTCCCACGAGCAGTACTTC.

The chain links TRBV30 to TRBJ1-6, with D maybe TRBD1 (6 bases). Germline V CDR1 and CDR2: GTSNPN, SVGIG (reference sequence). V was clipped by 0 bases and J by 7 bases, with 13 bases between them. The CDR3 is made up of 15 amino acids. Here the CDR3 reads CAWSVRGWGNSPLHF. The CDR3 DNA sequence: TGTGCCTGGAGTGTAAGGGGGTGGGGGAATTCACCCCTCCACTTT.

The rearrangement links TRBV7-8 to TRBJ1-6, with 7 bases aligning to TRBD1. With V trimmed by 5 bases and J by 8 bases, 9 bases remained unmatched. Germline V gene sequence: CDR1 SGHVS, CDR2 FQNEAQ. The CDR3 is made up of 15 amino acids. CDR3 sequence reads: CASSAAGGPDSPLHF. The CDR3 region has the DNA TGTGCCAGCAGCGCGGCAGGGGGGCCCGATTCACCCCTCCACTTT.

V gene TRBV18 combines with J gene TRBJ1-2; D is ambiguous. V was shortened by 3 bases and J by 4 bases, with 18 bases between the two germline ends. This CDR3 region has 16 residues. Germline CDR1 is KGHSH and CDR2 is LQKENI. CDR3 bases: TGTGCCAGCTCACCTTCGTTCGGGTCACAAACCTATGGCTACACCTTC. As protein: CASSPSFGSQTYGYTF.

This clone was seen only a few times. The chain is built from TRBV9 and TRBJ2-7, with 7 positions matching TRBD2. This CDR3 contains 14 residues. V dropped 4 bases and J dropped 1; count of bases not matched to a gene: 5. CDR1 and CDR2 from the germline V gene are SGDLS and YYNGEE. In DNA form, the CDR3 reads TGTGCCAGCAGCTTCCGGGACTATTCCTACGAGCAGTACTTC. It yields the protein CASSFRDYSYEQYF. The complete variable domain, with remaining parts taken from reference TRBV9 and TRBJ2-7, reads DSGVTQTPKHLITATGQRVTLRCSPRSGDLSVYWYQQSLDQGLQFLIQYYNGEERAKGNILERFSAQQFPDLHSELNLSSLELGDSALYFCASSFRDYSYEQYFGPGTRLTVT.

The rearrangement uses TRBV6-5 and TRBJ1-1; TRBD1 is a possible D gene (5 bases). CDR1 is MNHEY, CDR2 SVGAGI, per germline. CDR3 length: 14 amino acids. V lost 2 bases and J 6 bases, leaving 13 bases between the germline ends. The CDR3 spells CASSYNRQHPEAFF. In DNA, the CDR3 is TGTGCCAGCAGTTACAATAGACAGCACCCTGAAGCTTTCTTT.

The chain couples TRBV5-5 to TRBJ2-7, with D possibly being TRBD1 (5 bases). CDR1 and CDR2 from the germline V gene are SGHKS and YYEKEE (reference sequence). The CDR3 has 15 residues. Trimming left V 0 bases short and J 6 bases short, with 16 bases between. This CDR3 is CASSLAVQAPGEQYF. Written as DNA, the CDR3 is TGTGCCAGCAGCTTGGCGGTACAGGCCCCCGGCGAGCAGTACTTC.

The chain uses TRBV5-5 and TRBJ1-5, with D uncertain. Germline lookup yields CDR1 SGHKS and CDR2 YYEKEE (reference sequence). Deletions cut 0 bases from V and 3 bases from J, with 10 bases between. The CDR3 loop spans 15 amino acids. The CDR3 DNA reads TGTGCCAGCAGCTTGGTAGGGCGGTACAATCAGCCCCAGCATTTT. This codes for CASSLVGRYNQPQHF. Using reference TRBV5-5 and TRBJ1-5 for the parts outside the CDR3, the full variable domain is DAGVTQSPTHLIKTRGQQVTLRCSPISGHKSVSWYQQVLGQGPQFIFQYYEKEERGRGNFPDRFSARQFPNYSSELNVNALLLGDSALYLCASSLVGRYNQPQHFGDGTRLSIL.

J is TRBJ1-1 and V is TRBV7-3, with 7 bases lining up with TRBD1. The CDR3 length is 12 residues. Germline CDR1 reads SGHTA; CDR2 reads FQGTGA. Trimming took 5 bases from V and 8 from J; bases not matched to a gene: 5. The CDR3 DNA reads as TGTGCCAGCAGCCGTACAGGGGAAGAAGCTTTCTTT. This encodes CASSRTGEEAFF.

This clone was counted a few times. The chain joins TRBV10-3 to TRBJ1-1; D gene ambiguous. The CDR3 contains 15 residues. Germline V gene sequence: CDR1 ENHRY, CDR2 SYGVKD. Deletions cut 4 bases from V and 1 base from J, with 13 bases between. CDR3 coding DNA: TGTGCCATCAGTGCTGACGACGGGAGGAACACTGAAGCTTTCTTT. This translates into CAISADDGRNTEAFF.

CDR3 protein: CASSLNVPGINEQFF. Here the CDR3 DNA reads TGTGCCAGCAGCTTAAATGTCCCCGGGATCAATGAGCAGTTCTTC. The chain is built from TRBV7-3 and TRBJ2-1; D possibly corresponds to TRBD2 (5 bases). Trimming shortened V by 1 base and J by 6 bases, and 13 bases separated the two germline ends. The germline V gene encodes CDR1 SGHTA and CDR2 FQGTGA. The CDR3 is made up of 15 amino acids.

Written as DNA, the CDR3 is TGTGCCAGCAGTATACTAGCGGGAGATACGCAGTGGTATTTT. This sequence encodes CASSILAGDTQWYF. This chain connects TRBV2 to TRBJ2-3, with 11 positions matching TRBD2. Germline lookup yields CDR1 SNHLY and CDR2 FYNNEI. V shed 5 bases and J 14 bases; nucleotides not matched to a gene: 12. This CDR3 has 14 amino acids. Filled out from reference TRBV2 and TRBJ2-3, the complete variable domain reads EPEVTQTPSHQVTQMGQEVILRCVPISNHLYFYWYRQILGQKVEFLVSFYNNEISEKSEIFDDQFSVERPDGSNFTLKIRSTKLEDSAMYFCASSILAGDTQWYFGPGTRLTVL.

The chain couples TRBV7-2 to TRBJ1-2; D remains ambiguous. There are 11 residues in the CDR3. The germline V gene has CDR1 SGHTA and CDR2 FQGNSA. V lost 6 bases and J 8 bases, leaving 10 bases between the germline ends. The CDR3 nucleotides are TGTGCCAGCAGTTCTGGCGCCGGCTACACCTTC. Translation: CASSSGAGYTF.

This chain connects TRBV7-2 to TRBJ2-3, with a weak D call TRBD2 (5 bases). CDR3 length: 15 amino acids. CDR1 SGHTA and CDR2 FQGNSA come from the germline V gene. With 0 bases removed from V and 0 bases from J, the gap between germline ends came to 7 bases. CDR3 in amino acids: CASSLAGDSTDTQYF. The CDR3 DNA sequence: TGTGCCAGCAGCTTAGCGGGAGACAGCACAGATACGCAGTATTTT.

This clone was detected a few times. The chain couples TRBV27 to TRBJ2-7, with unresolved D. Germline V gives CDR1 MNHEY, CDR2 SMNVEV (reference sequence). The V and J ends lost 3 bases and 3 bases respectively, with 15 bases between them. There are 15 residues in the CDR3. This chain's CDR3 is CASSFAPEVVYEQYF. CDR3 nucleotides: TGTGCCAGCAGTTTCGCGCCGGAAGTGGTCTACGAGCAGTACTTC.